This record concerns one T cell receptor beta chain sequence. The antigen remains undetermined. This sample was taken from a study of OX40 agonist ivuxolimab in advanced cancers. The wider study: The treatment was a fully human IgG2 OX40 agonist, ivuxolimab. Age averaged 60 years (range about 23 to 80), and approximately 80% were male. Study-wide points: Normalized T-cell clonal expansion was also low in a subset of nonresponders.

There are 15 residues in the CDR3. Germline V gene sequence: CDR1 SGHDN, CDR2 FVKESK. J gave up 3 bases and V 2 bases, and 4 bases lay outside the gene matches. TCRdb keeps only in-frame clones here, not all; method: immunoSEQ multiplex PCR. The sample contains 50,000 to 75,000 clones, roughly 90% of which appear only once. The chain has TRBV14 and TRBJ2-7; 10 bases map to TRBD2. The source of this sequence is an adult with an advanced solid tumor such as melanoma, head and neck, liver or kidney cancer. The sequenced sample was CD4+ or CD8+ T cells sorted from blood, obtained in a trial of the OX40 agonist ivuxolimab. CDR3 region: CASSQQLAGSYEQYF. The DNA of the CDR3 is TGTGCCAGCAGCCAACAACTAGCGGGGAGCTACGAGCAGTACTTC.